The TCR beta chain under discussion was sequenced for a study of a mutant IDH1 vaccine in newly diagnosed glioma. Study results and caveats: In 80% to 95% of patients, immune responses induced by the vaccine occurred.

Documented time point: week 5, during vaccination. It was 300 ug of mutant IDH1 20-mer peptide that made up each vaccine dose, given with topical imiquimod. The donors' diagnosis was new WHO grade 3 or 4 astrocytoma that was IDH1-mutant and ATRX-lost. TCRdb keeps only in-frame clones here, not all; method: immunoSEQ multiplex PCR. The sample carries tens of thousands of clones, 90% recorded once. This clone was seen a single time. Its antigen is undetermined. The sequence was obtained from a woman between 40 and 50 years old with glioma. The sequencing here drew on PBMCs, taken from a glioma patient whose treatment included an IDH1 peptide vaccine.

The CDR3: CASSQALRANYGYTF. CDR3 nucleotides: TGTGCCAGCAGCCAAGCCCTGAGAGCTAACTATGGCTACACCTTC. This chain links TRBV4-2 with TRBJ1-2, with no clear D. CDR3 length: 15 amino acids. V was clipped by 1 base and J by 0 bases, with 9 bases between them. Germline V gives CDR1 LGHNA, CDR2 YNFKEQ.